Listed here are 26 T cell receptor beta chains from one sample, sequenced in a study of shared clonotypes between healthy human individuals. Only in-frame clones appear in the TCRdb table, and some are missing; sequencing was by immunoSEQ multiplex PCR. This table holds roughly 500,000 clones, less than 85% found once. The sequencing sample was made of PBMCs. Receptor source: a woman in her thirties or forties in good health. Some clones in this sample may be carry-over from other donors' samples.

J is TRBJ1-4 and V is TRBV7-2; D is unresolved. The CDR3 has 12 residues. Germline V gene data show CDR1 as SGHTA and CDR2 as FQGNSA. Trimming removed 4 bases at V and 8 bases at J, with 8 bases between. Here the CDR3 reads CASSSDLEKLFF. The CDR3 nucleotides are TGTGCCAGCAGCTCGGACCTCGAAAAACTGTTTTTT.

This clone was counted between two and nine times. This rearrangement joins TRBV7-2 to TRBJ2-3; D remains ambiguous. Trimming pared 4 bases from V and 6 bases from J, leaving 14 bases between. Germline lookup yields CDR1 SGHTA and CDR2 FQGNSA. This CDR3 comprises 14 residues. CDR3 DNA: TGTGCCAGCAGCTCGGACCCCCAGGCGGATACGCAGTATTTT. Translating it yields CASSSDPQADTQYF.

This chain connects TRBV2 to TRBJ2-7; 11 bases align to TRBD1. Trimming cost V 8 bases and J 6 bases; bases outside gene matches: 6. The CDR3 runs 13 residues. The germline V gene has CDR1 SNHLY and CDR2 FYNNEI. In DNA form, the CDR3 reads TGTGCCAGCGTTCTCGGGACAGGGGGCGAGCAGTACTTC. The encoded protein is CASVLGTGGEQYF.

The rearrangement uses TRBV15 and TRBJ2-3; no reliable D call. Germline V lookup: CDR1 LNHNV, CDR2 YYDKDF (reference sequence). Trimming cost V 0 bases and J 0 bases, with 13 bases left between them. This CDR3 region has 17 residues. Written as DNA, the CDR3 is TGTGCCACCAGCAGAGATCTTTTACCCGGGAGCACAGATACGCAGTATTTT. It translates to CATSRDLLPGSTDTQYF.

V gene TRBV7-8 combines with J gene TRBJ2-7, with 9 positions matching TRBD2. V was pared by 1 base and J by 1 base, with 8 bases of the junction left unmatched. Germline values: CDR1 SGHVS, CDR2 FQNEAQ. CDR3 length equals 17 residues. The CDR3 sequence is CASSLGVLAGFSYEQYF. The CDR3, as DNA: TGTGCCAGCAGCTTAGGGGTACTAGCGGGTTTTTCCTACGAGCAGTACTTC.

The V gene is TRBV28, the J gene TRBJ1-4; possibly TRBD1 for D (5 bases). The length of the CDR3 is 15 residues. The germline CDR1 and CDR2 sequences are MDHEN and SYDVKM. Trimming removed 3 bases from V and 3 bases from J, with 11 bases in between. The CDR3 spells CASSFLGESNEKLFF. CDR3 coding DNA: TGTGCCAGCAGTTTTTTAGGGGAGTCTAATGAAAAACTGTTTTTT. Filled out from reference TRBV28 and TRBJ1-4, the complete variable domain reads DVKVTQSSRYLVKRTGEKVFLECVQDMDHENMFWYRQDPGLGLRLIYFSYDVKMKEKGDIPEGYSVSREKKERFSLILESASTNQTSMYLCASSFLGESNEKLFFGSGTQLSVL.

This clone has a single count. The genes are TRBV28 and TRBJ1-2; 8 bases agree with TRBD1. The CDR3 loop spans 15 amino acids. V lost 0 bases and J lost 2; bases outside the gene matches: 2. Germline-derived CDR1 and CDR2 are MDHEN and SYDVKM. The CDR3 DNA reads TGTGCCAGCAGTTTATGGGACAGGGTGAACTATGGCTACACCTTC. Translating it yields CASSLWDRVNYGYTF.

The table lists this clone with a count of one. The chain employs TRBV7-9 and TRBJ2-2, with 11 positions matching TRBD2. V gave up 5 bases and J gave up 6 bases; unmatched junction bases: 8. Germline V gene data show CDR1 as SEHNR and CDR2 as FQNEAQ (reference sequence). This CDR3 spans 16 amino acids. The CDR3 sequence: CASSPSGTSGPGELFF. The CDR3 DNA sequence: TGTGCCAGCAGCCCCAGCGGGACTAGCGGACCCGGGGAGCTGTTTTTT.

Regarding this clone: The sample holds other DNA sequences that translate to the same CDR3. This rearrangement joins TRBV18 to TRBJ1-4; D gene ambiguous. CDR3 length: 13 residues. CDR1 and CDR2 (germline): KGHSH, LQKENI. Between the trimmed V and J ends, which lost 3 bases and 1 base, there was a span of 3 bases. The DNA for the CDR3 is TGTGCCAGCTCACCCGGAACTAATGAAAAACTGTTTTTT. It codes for CASSPGTNEKLFF.

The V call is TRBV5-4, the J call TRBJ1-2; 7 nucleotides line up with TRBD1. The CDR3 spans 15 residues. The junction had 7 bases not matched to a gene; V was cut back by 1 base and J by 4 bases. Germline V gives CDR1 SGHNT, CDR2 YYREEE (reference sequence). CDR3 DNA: TGTGCCAGCAGCTTGCCGTCGCAGGGGGGCTATGGCTACACCTTC. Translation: CASSLPSQGGYGYTF.

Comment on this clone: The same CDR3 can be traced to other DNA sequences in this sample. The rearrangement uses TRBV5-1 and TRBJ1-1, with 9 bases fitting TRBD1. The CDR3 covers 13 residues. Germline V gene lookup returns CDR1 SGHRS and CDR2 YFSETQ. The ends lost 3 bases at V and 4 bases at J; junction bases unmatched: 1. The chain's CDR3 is CASSSTGGTEAFF. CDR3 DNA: TGCGCCAGCAGCTCGACAGGGGGCACTGAAGCTTTCTTT.

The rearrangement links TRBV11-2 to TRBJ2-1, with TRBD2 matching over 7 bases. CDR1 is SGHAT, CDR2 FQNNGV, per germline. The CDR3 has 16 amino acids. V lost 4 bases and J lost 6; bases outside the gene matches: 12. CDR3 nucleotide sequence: TGTGCCAGCAGCTCCTACGGGCTTAGCGGGTTCAATGAGCAGTTCTTC. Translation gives CASSSYGLSGFNEQFF.

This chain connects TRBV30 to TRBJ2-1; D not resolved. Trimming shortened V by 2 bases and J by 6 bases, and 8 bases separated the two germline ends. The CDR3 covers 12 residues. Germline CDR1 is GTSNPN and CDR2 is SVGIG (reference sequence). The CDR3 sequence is CAWSRPSNEQFF. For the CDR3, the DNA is TGTGCCTGGAGTCGCCCGAGCAATGAGCAGTTCTTC.

CDR3 residues: CASSHGGASTGELFF. The CDR3, as DNA: TGTGCCAGCAGCCATGGGGGAGCCAGCACCGGGGAGCTGTTTTTT. The V and J genes are TRBV5-4 and TRBJ2-2; D possibly matches TRBD1 or TRBD2 (5 bases each). The CDR3 has 15 residues. Germline V CDR1 and CDR2: SGHNT, YYREEE (reference sequence). V was cut by 4 bases and J by 4 bases, with 14 bases left in between.

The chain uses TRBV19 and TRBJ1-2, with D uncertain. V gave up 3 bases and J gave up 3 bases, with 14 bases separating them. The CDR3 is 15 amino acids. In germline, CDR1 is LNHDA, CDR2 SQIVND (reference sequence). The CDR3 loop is CASSMQAQSHYGYTF. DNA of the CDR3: TGTGCCAGTAGTATGCAAGCACAGAGCCACTATGGCTACACCTTC.

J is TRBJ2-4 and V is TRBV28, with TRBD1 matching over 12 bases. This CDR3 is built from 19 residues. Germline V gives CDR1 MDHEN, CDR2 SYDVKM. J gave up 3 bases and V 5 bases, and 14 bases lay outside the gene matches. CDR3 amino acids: CASSTGTGGIWLGKNIQYF. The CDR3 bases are TGTGCCAGCAGTACCGGGACAGGGGGCATATGGTTGGGCAAAAACATTCAGTACTTC.

CDR3 amino acids: CASSPIRERGYEQYF. The CDR3 DNA reads TGTGCCAGCAGCCCTATCCGGGAGCGCGGCTACGAGCAGTACTTC. The V gene is TRBV11-2, the J gene TRBJ2-5, with D possibly TRBD2 on 6 matching bases. Matching the DNA end better, TRBJ2-7 makes the J call doubtful. Germline CDR1 and CDR2: SGHAT and FQNNGV. This CDR3 contains 15 residues.

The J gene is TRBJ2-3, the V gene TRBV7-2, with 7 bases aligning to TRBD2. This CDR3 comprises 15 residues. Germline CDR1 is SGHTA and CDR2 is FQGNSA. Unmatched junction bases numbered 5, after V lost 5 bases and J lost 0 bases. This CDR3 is CASSRAGVSTDTQYF. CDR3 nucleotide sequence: TGTGCCAGCAGCAGGGCGGGAGTCAGCACAGATACGCAGTATTTT.

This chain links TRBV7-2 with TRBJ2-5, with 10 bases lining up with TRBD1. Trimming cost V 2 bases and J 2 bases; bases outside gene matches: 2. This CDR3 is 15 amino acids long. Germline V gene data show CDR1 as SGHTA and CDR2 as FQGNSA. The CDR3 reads CASSLLGQGQETQYF. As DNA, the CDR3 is TGTGCCAGCAGCTTATTGGGACAGGGGCAAGAGACCCAGTACTTC.

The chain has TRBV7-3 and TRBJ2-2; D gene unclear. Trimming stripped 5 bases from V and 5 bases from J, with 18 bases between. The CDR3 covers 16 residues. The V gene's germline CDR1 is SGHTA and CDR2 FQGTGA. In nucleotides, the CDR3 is TGTGCCAGCAGCCCCCCGCCCGAGCTCGGGACCGGGGAGCTGTTTTTT. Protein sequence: CASSPPPELGTGELFF.

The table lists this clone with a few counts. CDR3 protein: CAWSRTGDGYTF. Here the CDR3 DNA reads TGTGCCTGGAGCAGGACAGGGGATGGCTACACCTTC. The chain employs TRBV30 and TRBJ1-2, with 9 bases fitting TRBD1. V lost 3 bases and J lost 6; bases outside the gene matches: 2. The V gene's germline CDR1 is GTSNPN and CDR2 SVGIG (reference sequence). The CDR3 spans 12 residues.

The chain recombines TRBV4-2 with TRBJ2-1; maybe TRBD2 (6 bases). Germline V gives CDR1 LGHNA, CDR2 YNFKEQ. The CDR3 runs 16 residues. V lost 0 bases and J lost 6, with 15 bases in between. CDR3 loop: CASSQEWVAATNEQFF. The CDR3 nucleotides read TGTGCCAGCAGCCAAGAATGGGTAGCGGCAACCAATGAGCAGTTCTTC.

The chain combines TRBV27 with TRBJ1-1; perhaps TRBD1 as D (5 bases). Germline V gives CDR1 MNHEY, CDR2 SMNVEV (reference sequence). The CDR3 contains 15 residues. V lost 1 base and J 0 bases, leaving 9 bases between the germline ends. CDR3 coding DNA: TGTGCCAGCAGTTTATGGGGAGGGGTGAACACTGAAGCTTTCTTT. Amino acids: CASSLWGGVNTEAFF.

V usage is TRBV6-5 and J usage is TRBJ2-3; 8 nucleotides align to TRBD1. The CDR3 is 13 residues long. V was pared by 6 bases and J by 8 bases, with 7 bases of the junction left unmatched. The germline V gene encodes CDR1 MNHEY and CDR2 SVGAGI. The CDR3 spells CASSLGQGGTQYF. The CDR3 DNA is TGTGCCAGCAGCCTCGGACAGGGCGGTACGCAGTATTTT.

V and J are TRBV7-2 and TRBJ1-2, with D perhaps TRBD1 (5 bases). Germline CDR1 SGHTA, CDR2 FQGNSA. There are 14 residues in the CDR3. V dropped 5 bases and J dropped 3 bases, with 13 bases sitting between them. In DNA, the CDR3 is TGTGCCAGCAGCCAGGGCAATTCTGACTATGGCTACACCTTC. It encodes CASSQGNSDYGYTF. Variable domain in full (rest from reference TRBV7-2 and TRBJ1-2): GAGVSQSPSNKVTEKGKDVELRCDPISGHTALYWYRQSLGQGLEFLIYFQGNSAPDKSGLPSDRFSAERTGGSVSTLTIQRTQQEDSAVYLCASSQGNSDYGYTFGSGTRLTVV.

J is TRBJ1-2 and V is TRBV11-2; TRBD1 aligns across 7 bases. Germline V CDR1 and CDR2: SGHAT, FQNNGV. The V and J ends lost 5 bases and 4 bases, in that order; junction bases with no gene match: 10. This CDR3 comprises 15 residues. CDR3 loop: CASSPAGGQVYGYTF. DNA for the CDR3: TGTGCCAGCAGCCCTGCGGGTGGACAGGTCTATGGCTACACCTTC.